The 21 T cell receptor beta chains below come from one sample, sequenced in a study of CD8+ T cells in alopecia areata. cDNA prepared by RNA extraction and subsequent reverse transcription served as the template for sequencing. The protocol was immunoSEQ multiplex PCR, while the TCRdb copy is restricted to in-frame clones and leaves out a portion. The table includes roughly 230,000 clones, roughly two fifths detected once. Treatment denoted: oral pan-JAK inhibitor, 5-10 mg twice daily. Sequencing was performed on CD4+ T cells sorted from blood, taken between weeks 36 and 40, from a patient treated with tofacitinib. These receptors were obtained from a human donor with alopecia areata.

The J gene is TRBJ2-7, the V gene TRBV30; D not resolved. This CDR3 has 12 residues. The V gene lost 3 bases and the J gene lost 7 bases, with 13 bases spanning the gap. Germline V gene data show CDR1 as GTSNPN and CDR2 as SVGIG (reference sequence). The CDR3 spells CAWSPGIREQYF. The CDR3 DNA reads TGTGCCTGGAGCCCGGGCATACGGGAGCAGTACTTC.

This chain joins TRBV20-1 and TRBJ1-1; D gene ambiguous. V was cut by 5 bases and J by 8 bases, with 12 bases left in between. The CDR3 runs 11 residues. Looked up from germline, CDR1 is DFQATT and CDR2 is SNEGSKA (reference sequence). CDR3 bases: TGCAGTGCTCCCCTGGCCATAGAAGCTTTCTTT. It translates to CSAPLAIEAFF.

This rearrangement joins TRBV28 to TRBJ2-5; possible D gene TRBD1, 6 bases. Trimming pared 8 bases from V and 5 bases from J, leaving 12 bases between. This CDR3 contains 12 residues. Germline loops: CDR1 MDHEN, CDR2 SYDVKM. This CDR3 is CASGDIWETQYF. Written as DNA, the CDR3 is TGTGCCAGCGGGGACATTTGGGAGACCCAGTACTTC.

The chain recombines TRBV29-1 with TRBJ2-3; 8 nucleotides align to TRBD2. With 0 bases clipped from V and 0 bases from J, the junction kept 5 bases outside the gene matches. The CDR3 is made up of 16 amino acids. The germline V gene encodes CDR1 SQVTM and CDR2 ANQGSEA. Here the CDR3 DNA reads TGCAGCGTTGAAGATCGTTCTAGCGGGAGCACAGATACGCAGTATTTT. Protein product: CSVEDRSSGSTDTQYF.

J is TRBJ2-5 and V is TRBV6-5; tentative D call: TRBD1 (6 bases). Germline V gene lookup returns CDR1 MNHEY and CDR2 SVGAGI. CDR3 size: 16 residues. The germline V and J ends were trimmed by 2 bases and 3 bases, with 16 bases remaining between them. Here the CDR3 reads CASSYKFAGAKETQYF. For the CDR3, the DNA is TGTGCCAGCAGTTACAAGTTTGCAGGGGCCAAAGAGACCCAGTACTTC.

The chain has TRBV25-1 and TRBJ1-2; tentative D call: TRBD1 (6 bases). V lost 4 bases and J lost 4, with 13 bases in between. The CDR3 consists of 14 residues. Germline V gene sequence: CDR1 MGHDK, CDR2 SYGVNS. The CDR3: CASSGTTGLYGYTF. The CDR3 region has the DNA TGTGCCAGCAGTGGGACGACAGGCCTCTATGGCTACACCTTC.

This clone has just one count. The chain is built from TRBV7-8 and TRBJ2-1, with a possible D match to TRBD2 (6 bases). V was trimmed by 5 bases and J by 13 bases, leaving 21 bases between them. The CDR3 is made up of 14 amino acids. CDR1 is SGHVS, CDR2 FQNEAQ, per germline. DNA for the CDR3: TGTGCCAGCAGCCCAGACCCTAGCGTCTCTTCCCAGTTCTTC. It specifies CASSPDPSVSSQFF.

This chain links TRBV10-3 with TRBJ1-5; D is perhaps TRBD1 (5 bases). Germline V CDR1 and CDR2: ENHRY, SYGVKD. V was shortened by 3 bases and J by 7 bases, with 13 bases between the two germline ends. CDR3 length: 14 amino acids. The CDR3 sequence: CAISEGQGSQPQHF. CDR3 nucleotides: TGTGCCATCAGTGAAGGCCAGGGATCACAGCCCCAGCATTTT.

The chain joins TRBV30 to TRBJ1-5; the match to TRBD1 covers 9 bases. CDR3 length: 16 amino acids. With V trimmed by 0 bases and J by 1 base, 4 bases remained unmatched. Germline V CDR1 and CDR2: GTSNPN, SVGIG (reference sequence). In DNA, the CDR3 is TGTGCCTGGAGTGTGGGACAGGGTAGGAGCAATCAGCCCCAGCATTTT. This gives the protein CAWSVGQGRSNQPQHF.

This clone appeared a single time. The V call is TRBV7-2, the J call TRBJ1-2; 9 bases fit TRBD1. V gave up 5 bases and J gave up 5 bases; unmatched junction bases: 9. The CDR3 extends over 15 amino acids. Germline CDR1 SGHTA, CDR2 FQGNSA. CDR3 coding DNA: TGTGCCAGCAGCCCCGGGGACAGGGTGACTTATGGCTACACCTTC. Translation: CASSPGDRVTYGYTF. Together with reference TRBV7-2 and TRBJ1-2, the CDR3 gives the full variable domain: GAGVSQSPSNKVTEKGKDVELRCDPISGHTALYWYRQSLGQGLEFLIYFQGNSAPDKSGLPSDRFSAERTGGSVSTLTIQRTQQEDSAVYLCASSPGDRVTYGYTFGSGTRLTVV.

V is TRBV5-1 and J is TRBJ2-4, with TRBD1 matching 7 bases. This CDR3 has 14 amino acids. V shed 0 bases and J 8 bases; nucleotides not matched to a gene: 5. The germline V gene has CDR1 SGHRS and CDR2 YFSETQ. CDR3 coding DNA: TGCGCCAGCAGCTTGGGACAGGGTAAGGACATTCAGTACTTC. This translates into CASSLGQGKDIQYF. The complete variable domain, with remaining parts taken from reference TRBV5-1 and TRBJ2-4, reads KAGVTQTPRYLIKTRGQQVTLSCSPISGHRSVSWYQQTPGQGLQFLFEYFSETQRNKGNFPGRFSGRQFSNSRSEMNVSTLELGDSALYLCASSLGQGKDIQYFGAGTRLSVL.

The chain couples TRBV5-1 to TRBJ2-1, with D perhaps matching TRBD2 (6 bases). V lost 4 bases and J lost 4, with 18 bases in between. The CDR3 spans 16 residues. Germline V gene data show CDR1 as SGHRS and CDR2 as YFSETQ. The CDR3 DNA reads as TGCGCCAGCAGCCCGGAGGCGGGGTCCCCGTACAATGAGCAGTTCTTC. Amino acid sequence: CASSPEAGSPYNEQFF.

The V gene is TRBV11-2, the J gene TRBJ1-2; D is possibly TRBD1 (5 bases). Germline assignment: CDR1 SGHAT and CDR2 FQNNGV. V was shortened by 1 base and J by 2 bases, with 14 bases between the two germline ends. The CDR3 runs to 16 residues. CDR3 sequence reads: CASSLVLPGGNYGYTF. The DNA of the CDR3 is TGTGCCAGCAGCTTAGTTTTGCCCGGGGGGAACTATGGCTACACCTTC.

The chain couples TRBV6-6 to TRBJ2-3, with TRBD1 identical over 10 bases. CDR1 and CDR2 from the germline V gene are MNHNY and SVGAGI (reference sequence). V lost 3 bases to trimming and J lost 3 bases; unmatched junction nucleotides: 3. CDR3 size: 15 residues. As DNA, the CDR3 is TGTGCCAGCAGTTATCCGGGACAGGGGACAGATACGCAGTATTTT. Translated, it gives CASSYPGQGTDTQYF.

The chain uses TRBV27 and TRBJ2-1; 7 nucleotides line up with TRBD1. The CDR3 loop spans 16 amino acids. Germline V gene data show CDR1 as MNHEY and CDR2 as SMNVEV (reference sequence). V lost 8 bases to trimming and J lost 7 bases; unmatched junction nucleotides: 17. The CDR3 bases are TGTGCCAGCTACCCCCTTTGGGGACAGTCGTTTAATGAGCAGTTCTTC. This encodes CASYPLWGQSFNEQFF.

The chain uses TRBV2 and TRBJ2-3, with D uncertain. CDR1 and CDR2 from the germline V gene are SNHLY and FYNNEI. The V and J ends lost 1 base and 5 bases respectively, with 7 bases between them. The CDR3 has 13 amino acids. CDR3: CASSEESLDTQYF. DNA of the CDR3: TGTGCCAGCAGTGAAGAGTCTCTAGATACGCAGTATTTT.

The count of this clone is one. This chain connects TRBV25-1 to TRBJ1-2, with TRBD1 as a possible D gene (5 bases). This CDR3 is built from 13 residues. Trimming took 2 bases from V and 2 from J, leaving 6 bases between them. Looked up from germline, CDR1 is MGHDK and CDR2 is SYGVNS. In nucleotides, the CDR3 is TGTGCCAGCAGTGAACAGGGAAACTATGGCTACACCTTC. This codes for CASSEQGNYGYTF.

This clone has just a few counts. The genes are TRBV27 and TRBJ2-7; 9 bases align to TRBD2. Trimming cost V 5 bases and J 7 bases; bases outside gene matches: 15. The CDR3 has 16 amino acids. Germline V lookup: CDR1 MNHEY, CDR2 SMNVEV (reference sequence). CDR3 bases: TGTGCCAGCAGTCTCACCCCGGGACTAGCAAGGGGGGAGCAGTACTTC. It encodes CASSLTPGLARGEQYF.

The V call is TRBV15, the J call TRBJ2-1; tentative D call: TRBD2 (5 bases). The V end lost 6 bases, the J end lost 5 bases, and 20 bases lay between the germline ends. The CDR3 is 16 amino acids. Germline values: CDR1 LNHNV, CDR2 YYDKDF (reference sequence). The CDR3 protein is CATSKRTPSAHNEQFF. For the CDR3, the DNA is TGTGCCACCAGTAAAAGGACTCCTTCGGCCCACAATGAGCAGTTCTTC.

The chain recombines TRBV1 with TRBJ2-2; the tabulated D call, TRBD2, remains unverified against the DNA. TRBV1 is reported as a pseudogene. The CDR3 loop spans 19 amino acids. CDR3 protein: CTSSQDWSSGRTGAGELFF. The CDR3 DNA is TGCACCAGCAGCCAAGATTGGTCTAGCGGGAGGACTGGCGCCGGGGAGCTGTTTTTT.

Only one count was recorded for this clone. This chain connects TRBV27 to TRBJ1-3, with D uncertain. Deletions cut 4 bases from V and 3 bases from J, with 7 bases between. Germline assignment: CDR1 MNHEY and CDR2 SMNVEV (reference sequence). CDR3 size: 13 residues. The chain's CDR3 is CASSSGVGNTIYF. The CDR3 DNA sequence: TGTGCCAGCAGTTCCGGGGTTGGAAACACCATATATTTT.